This TCR beta chain was documented in a study of siplizumab effects on memory and regulatory T cells (dated by TCRdb to the late 2010s). As for the study more broadly: The study examined how the anti-CD2 antibody siplizumab affects alloreactive T-cell subsets in allogeneic mixed lymphocyte reactions built from human PBMCs.

From a lookup of the germline V gene, CDR1 and CDR2 are MGHRA and YSYEKL. Measured from the cysteine to the phenylalanine, the CDR3 is 13 residues long. The entry retains the CDR3 DNA only, 39 bases that are in frame from base 1. Relative to germline, V is missing 3 bases and J is missing 7 bases, with 2 bases of the junction outside any gene match. In a few donor pairs, further sequencing was done on unstimulated CD8+ naive, CD4+ memory, CD8+ TEMRA, CD4+ naive and CD8+ effector memory subsets. Sorted unstimulated T cells and proliferating T cells recovered from mixed lymphocyte reactions underwent TCRbeta CDR3 sequencing. Fresh whole blood from roughly ten HLA-typed healthy donors was used to isolate PBMCs. General findings and caveats noted by the study authors: The suppressive function of proliferating Tregs from siplizumab cultures was not functionally confirmed. Unstimulated naive T cells appeared to be more diverse than memory T cells, and naive cells seemed to make a substantial contribution to the alloresponse. Because sequences at frequencies below about 10^-5 were poorly captured, only a minor fraction of alloreactive clones could be mapped back to unstimulated subsets. Among mappable alloreactive CD4+ clones, the Treg-derived fraction averaged approximately 69% with siplizumab versus around 27% in control reactions. The cumulative frequency of alloreactive sequences traceable to unstimulated CD4+ memory T cells was significantly reduced by siplizumab. A naive or memory phenotype could not be assigned to roughly 75-96% of proliferating CD4+ or CD8+ clones.

Library construction relied on the immunoSEQ multiplex PCR assay. Approximately 100,000 TCR templates per sample were assayed on the deep sequencing platform. Genomic DNA extracted from sorted T cells was used for TCRbeta CDR3 sequencing. As for how the authors treated the data: The R programming language was used for clonal analysis of TCRbeta CDR3 data. Comparing unstimulated samples against CFSE-low samples taken after the reaction was how alloreactive CD4+ and CD8+ clones were defined. Regulatory or non-regulatory origin was assigned to alloreactive CD4+ clones by matching of sequences to sorted unstimulated Treg and non-Treg repertoires. TCRdb provides this immuneACCESS table in a form limited to in-frame rearrangements. Some clones are lacking; in checked studies, under half of them reflect an unresolved V gene, and why the rest are absent is not known. The V and J calls and clone size are taken from that table; D and trimming were inferred from the DNA. The sample includes about 50,000 clones, with 87% observed a single time. Jointly, the top ten make up approximately 0.35% of the sample.

This clone was picked up one time. Its recognized antigen is unknown. The sample holds no much larger clone one base away, and base qualities are not on file. The TCR sequence derives from a human donor in good health. The rearranged segments are TRBV4-1 and TRBJ2-1, with TRBD2 identical over 8 junction bases. Input material: naive CD8+ T cells sorted from blood. The meaning of the sample's cell subset or site label: unstimulated naive T cells. CDR3 sequence: CASSHSSGNEQFF. DNA sequence: TGCGCCAGCAGCCATTCTAGCGGGAATGAGCAGTTCTTC.